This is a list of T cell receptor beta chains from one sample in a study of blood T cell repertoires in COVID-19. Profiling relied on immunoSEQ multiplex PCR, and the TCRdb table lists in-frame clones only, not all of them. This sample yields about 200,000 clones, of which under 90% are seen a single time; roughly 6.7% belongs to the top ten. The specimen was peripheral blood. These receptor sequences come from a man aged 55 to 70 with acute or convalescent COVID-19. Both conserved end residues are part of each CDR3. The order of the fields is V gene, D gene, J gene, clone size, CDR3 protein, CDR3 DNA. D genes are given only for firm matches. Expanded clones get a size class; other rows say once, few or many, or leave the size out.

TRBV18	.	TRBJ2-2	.	CASSPPSTGELFF	TGTGCCAGCTCACCACCGAGCACCGGGGAGCTGTTTTTT
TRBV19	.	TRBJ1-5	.	CASSPLGASQPQHF	TGTGCCAGTAGTCCCCTGGGGGCGTCCCAGCCCCAGCATTTT
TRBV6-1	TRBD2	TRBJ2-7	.	CASSEEVAGSYEQYF	TGTGCCAGCAGTGAAGAGGTAGCGGGGTCCTACGAGCAGTACTTC
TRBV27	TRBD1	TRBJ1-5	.	CASRRGGNQPQHF	TGTGCCAGCCGCAGGGGGGGCAATCAGCCCCAGCATTTT
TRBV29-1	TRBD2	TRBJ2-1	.	CSATGLAESYEQFF	TGCAGCGCTACTGGACTAGCGGAGAGTTATGAGCAGTTCTTC
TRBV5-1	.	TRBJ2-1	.	CASSLRDSIYNEQFF	TGCGCCAGCAGCCTCCGGGACTCAATCTACAATGAGCAGTTCTTC
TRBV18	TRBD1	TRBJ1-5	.	CASSPDRGQPQHF	TGTGCCAGCTCGCCTGACAGGGGACAGCCCCAGCATTTT
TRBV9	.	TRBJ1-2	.	CASTRRGGFYGYTF	TGTGCCAGCACCCGAAGGGGGGGCTTCTATGGCTACACCTTC
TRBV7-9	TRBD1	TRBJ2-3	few	CASSLAPGQGARTDTQYF	TGTGCCAGCAGCTTAGCCCCCGGACAGGGGGCGAGGACAGATACGCAGTATTTT
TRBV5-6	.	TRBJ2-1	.	CASSLRGASASNEQFF	TGTGCCAGCAGCTTGCGGGGGGCGAGCGCTAGTAATGAGCAGTTCTTC
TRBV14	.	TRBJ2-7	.	CASSQDRRSYEQYF	TGTGCCAGCAGCCAAGACAGGCGTTCCTACGAGCAGTACTTC
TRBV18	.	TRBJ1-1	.	CASSPPPAGAGFGSTEAFF	TGTGCCAGCTCACCACCGCCGGCAGGGGCGGGTTTCGGCAGCACTGAAGCTTTCTTT
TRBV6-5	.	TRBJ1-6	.	CASSYSVYQNSPLHF	TGTGCCAGCAGTTACTCAGTTTATCAGAATTCACCCCTCCACTTT
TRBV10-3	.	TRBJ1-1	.	CAIRYTGSTEAFF	TGTGCCATCAGATATACAGGGAGCACTGAAGCTTTCTTT
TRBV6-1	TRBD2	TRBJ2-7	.	CASSEGTSGAYEQYF	TGTGCCAGCAGTGAAGGGACTAGCGGGGCCTACGAGCAGTACTTC
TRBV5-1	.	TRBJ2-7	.	CASSFQFPAVYEQYF	TGCGCCAGCAGCTTTCAATTCCCCGCGGTCTACGAGCAGTACTTC
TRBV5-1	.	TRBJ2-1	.	CASSLDGDKVDEQFF	TGCGCCAGCAGCTTGGACGGGGACAAGGTAGATGAGCAGTTCTTC
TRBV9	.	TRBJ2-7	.	CASSVSGVGYEQYF	TGTGCCAGCAGCGTCTCCGGGGTGGGCTACGAGCAGTACTTC
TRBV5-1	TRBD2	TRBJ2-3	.	CASSLPGGPTDTQYF	TGCGCCAGCAGCTTACCGGGAGGGCCGACAGATACGCAGTATTTT
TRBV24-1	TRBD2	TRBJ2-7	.	CATSGGGTSYEQYF	TGTGCCACCAGTGGGGGAGGGACCTCCTACGAGCAGTACTTC
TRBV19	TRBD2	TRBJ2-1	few	CASSINSGGPSSYNEQFF	TGTGCCAGTAGTATAAATAGCGGGGGGCCGAGCTCCTACAATGAGCAGTTCTTC
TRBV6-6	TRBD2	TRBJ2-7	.	CASSYGAGVGEQYF	TGTGCCAGCAGTTACGGGGCGGGAGTGGGGGAGCAGTACTTC
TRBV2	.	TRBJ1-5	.	CASNMDMKDNQPQHF	TGTGCCAGCAATATGGACATGAAGGACAATCAGCCCCAGCATTTT
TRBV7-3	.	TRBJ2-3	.	CASQRGTSTDTQYF	TGTGCCTCCCAGAGAGGAACTAGCACAGATACGCAGTATTTT